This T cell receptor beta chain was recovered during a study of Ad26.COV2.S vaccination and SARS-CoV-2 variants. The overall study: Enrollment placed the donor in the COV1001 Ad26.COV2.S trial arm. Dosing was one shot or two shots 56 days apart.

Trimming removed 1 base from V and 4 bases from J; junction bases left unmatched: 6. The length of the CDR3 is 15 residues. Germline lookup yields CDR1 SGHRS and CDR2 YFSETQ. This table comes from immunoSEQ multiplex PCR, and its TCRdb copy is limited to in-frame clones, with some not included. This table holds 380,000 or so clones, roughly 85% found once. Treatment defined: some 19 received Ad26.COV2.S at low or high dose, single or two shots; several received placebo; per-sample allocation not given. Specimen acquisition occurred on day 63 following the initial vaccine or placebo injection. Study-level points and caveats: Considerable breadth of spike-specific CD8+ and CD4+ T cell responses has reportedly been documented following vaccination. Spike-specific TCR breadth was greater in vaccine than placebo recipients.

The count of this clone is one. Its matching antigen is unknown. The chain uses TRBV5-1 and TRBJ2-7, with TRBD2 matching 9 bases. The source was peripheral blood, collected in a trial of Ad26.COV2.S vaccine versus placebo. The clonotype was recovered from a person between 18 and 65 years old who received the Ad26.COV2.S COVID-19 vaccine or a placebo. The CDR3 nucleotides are TGCGCCAGCAGCTTGTTTAGCGGGAGTATATACGAGCAGTACTTC. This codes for CASSLFSGSIYEQYF.